The source of this TCR beta chain is a study of cytomegalovirus exposure and HLA in healthy donors. Primers for the PCR totalled 60 Vbeta and 13 Jbeta. Here immunoSEQ multiplex PCR was the method, and the copy in TCRdb shows in-frame clones only, minus some. The table lists a few hundred thousand clones, 70% to 80% of them singletons. The study's findings and limits: Reports showed the classifier diagnosing cytomegalovirus status with high specificity and sensitivity. Some TCR beta chains (164 of them) were listed as cytomegalovirus-associated.

The CDR3 consists of 11 residues. CDR1 is SEHNR and CDR2 is FQNEAQ in the germline V gene (reference sequence). This clone has only one observation. The antigen is not known. The junction does not match germline at one end; this may be a read error. The gene calls are TRBV7-9 and TRBJ2-1; D is possibly TRBD1 (6 bases). The receptor's source is a woman aged 25-40 years in good health and CMV-seronegative. The sequenced sample consisted of PBMCs. The CDR3: CSSPGPGDGFF. Written as DNA, the CDR3 is TGTTCCAGCCCTGGACCAGGGGATGGGTTCTTC.